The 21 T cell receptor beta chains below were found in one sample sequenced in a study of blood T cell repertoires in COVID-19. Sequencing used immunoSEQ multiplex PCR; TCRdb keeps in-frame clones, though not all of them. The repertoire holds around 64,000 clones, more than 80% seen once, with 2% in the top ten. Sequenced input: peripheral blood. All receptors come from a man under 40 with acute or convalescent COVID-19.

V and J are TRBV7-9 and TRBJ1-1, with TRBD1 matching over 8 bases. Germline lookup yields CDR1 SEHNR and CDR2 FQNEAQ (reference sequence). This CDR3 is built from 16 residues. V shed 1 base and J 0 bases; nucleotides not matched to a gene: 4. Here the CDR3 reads CASSLGGDRLNTEAFF. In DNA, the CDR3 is TGTGCCAGCAGCTTAGGTGGGGACAGGTTGAACACTGAAGCTTTCTTT.

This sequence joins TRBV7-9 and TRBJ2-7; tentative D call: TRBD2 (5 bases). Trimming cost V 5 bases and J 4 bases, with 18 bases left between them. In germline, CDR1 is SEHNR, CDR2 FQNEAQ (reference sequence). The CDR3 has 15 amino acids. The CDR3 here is CASSQMQAGVYEQYF. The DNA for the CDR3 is TGTGCCAGCAGCCAAATGCAGGCGGGTGTGTACGAGCAGTACTTC.

CDR3 nucleotides: TGCGCCAGCAGCTTGACCCGGACAGTGGATTCACCCCTCCACTTT. Translating gives CASSLTRTVDSPLHF. The chain has TRBV5-1 and TRBJ1-6; perhaps TRBD1 as D (6 bases). The CDR3 spans 15 residues. V was shortened by 1 base and J by 8 bases, with 13 bases between the two germline ends. Looked up from germline, CDR1 is SGHRS and CDR2 is YFSETQ. The whole variable domain, filled in from reference TRBV5-1 and TRBJ1-6, reads KAGVTQTPRYLIKTRGQQVTLSCSPISGHRSVSWYQQTPGQGLQFLFEYFSETQRNKGNFPGRFSGRQFSNSRSEMNVSTLELGDSALYLCASSLTRTVDSPLHFGNGTRLTVT.

The CDR3 region is CASAAGTLNTEAFF. The CDR3 DNA follows: TGCGCCAGCGCCGCCGGGACATTGAACACTGAAGCTTTCTTT. The rearrangement links TRBV5-1 to TRBJ1-1, with a tentative D call TRBD1 (6 bases). This CDR3 contains 14 residues. V was trimmed by 7 bases and J by 0 bases, leaving 13 bases between them. The germline gives CDR1 SGHRS, CDR2 YFSETQ.

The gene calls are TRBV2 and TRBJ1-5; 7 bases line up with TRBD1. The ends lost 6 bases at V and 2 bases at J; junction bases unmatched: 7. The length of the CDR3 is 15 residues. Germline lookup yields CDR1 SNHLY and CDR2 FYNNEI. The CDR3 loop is CASRDGTAGNQPQHF. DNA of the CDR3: TGTGCCAGCAGAGACGGGACAGCGGGCAATCAGCCCCAGCATTTT.

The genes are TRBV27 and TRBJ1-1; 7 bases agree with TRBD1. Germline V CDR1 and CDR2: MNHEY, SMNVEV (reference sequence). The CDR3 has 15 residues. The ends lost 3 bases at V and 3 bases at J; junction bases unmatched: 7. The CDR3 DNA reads TGTGCCAGCAGTTTCTCATGGCAGGGGGACACTGAAGCTTTCTTT. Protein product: CASSFSWQGDTEAFF.

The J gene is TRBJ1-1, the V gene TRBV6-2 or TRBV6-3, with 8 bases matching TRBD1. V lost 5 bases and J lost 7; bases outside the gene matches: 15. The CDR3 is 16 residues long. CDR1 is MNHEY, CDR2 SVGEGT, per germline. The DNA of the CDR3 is TGTGCCAGCAGTACGACCTGGACAGGGCGGATGAGTGAAGCTTTCTTT. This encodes CASSTTWTGRMSEAFF.

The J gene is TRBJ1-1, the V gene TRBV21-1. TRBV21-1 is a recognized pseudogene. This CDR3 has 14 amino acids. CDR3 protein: CASSKRGLNTEAFF. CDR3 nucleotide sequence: TGTGCCAGCAGCAAAAGAGGGTTGAACACTGAAGCTTTCTTT.

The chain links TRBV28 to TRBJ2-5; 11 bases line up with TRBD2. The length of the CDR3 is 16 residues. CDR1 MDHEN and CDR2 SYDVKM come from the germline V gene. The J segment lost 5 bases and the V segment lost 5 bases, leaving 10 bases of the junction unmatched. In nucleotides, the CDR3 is TGTGCCAGCAGTAGTGTGGCTAGCGGGGGGCGGGAGACCCAGTACTTC. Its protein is CASSSVASGGRETQYF.

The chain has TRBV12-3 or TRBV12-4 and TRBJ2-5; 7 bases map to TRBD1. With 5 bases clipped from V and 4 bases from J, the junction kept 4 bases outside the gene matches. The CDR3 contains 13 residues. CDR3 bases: TGTGCCAGCAGTCGAGGACAGGCAGAGACCCAGTACTTC. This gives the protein CASSRGQAETQYF.

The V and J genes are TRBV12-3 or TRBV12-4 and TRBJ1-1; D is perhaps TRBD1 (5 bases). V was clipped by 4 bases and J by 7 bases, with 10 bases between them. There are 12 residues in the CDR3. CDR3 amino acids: CASSSTTDEAFF. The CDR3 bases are TGTGCCAGCAGTTCTACGACAGATGAAGCTTTCTTT.

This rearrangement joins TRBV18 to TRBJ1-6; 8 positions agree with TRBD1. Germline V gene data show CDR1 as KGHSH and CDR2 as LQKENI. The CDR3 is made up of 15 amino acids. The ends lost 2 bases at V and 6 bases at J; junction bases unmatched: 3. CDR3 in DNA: TGTGCCAGCTCACCAGACAGGGGTTCTAATTCACCCCTCCACTTT. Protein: CASSPDRGSNSPLHF. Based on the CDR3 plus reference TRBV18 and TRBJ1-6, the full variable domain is NAGVMQNPRHLVRRRGQEARLRCSPMKGHSHVYWYRQLPEEGLKFMVYLQKENIIDESGMPKERFSAEFPKEGPSILRIQQVVRGDSAAYFCASSPDRGSNSPLHFGNGTRLTVT.

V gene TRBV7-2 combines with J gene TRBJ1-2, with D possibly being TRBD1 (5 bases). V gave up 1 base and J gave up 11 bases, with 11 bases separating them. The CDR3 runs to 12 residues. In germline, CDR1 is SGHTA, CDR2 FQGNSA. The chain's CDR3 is CASSLEGAGYTF. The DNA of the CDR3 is TGTGCCAGCAGCTTAGAAGGGGCAGGGTACACCTTC. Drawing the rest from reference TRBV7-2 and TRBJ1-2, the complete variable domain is GAGVSQSPSNKVTEKGKDVELRCDPISGHTALYWYRQSLGQGLEFLIYFQGNSAPDKSGLPSDRFSAERTGGSVSTLTIQRTQQEDSAVYLCASSLEGAGYTFGSGTRLTVV.

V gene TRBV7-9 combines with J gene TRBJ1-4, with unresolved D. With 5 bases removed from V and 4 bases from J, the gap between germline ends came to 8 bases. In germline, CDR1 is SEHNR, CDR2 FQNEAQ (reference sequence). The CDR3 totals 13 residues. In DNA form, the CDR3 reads TGTGCCAGCAGCGCCCCGGGTAATGAAAAACTGTTTTTT. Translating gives CASSAPGNEKLFF.

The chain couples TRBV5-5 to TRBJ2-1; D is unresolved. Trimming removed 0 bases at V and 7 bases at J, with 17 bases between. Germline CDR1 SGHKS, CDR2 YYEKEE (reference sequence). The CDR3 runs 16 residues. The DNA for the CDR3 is TGTGCCAGCAGCTTGGTTCCGGAATCGGCAGCGAATGAGCAGTTCTTC. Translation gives CASSLVPESAANEQFF. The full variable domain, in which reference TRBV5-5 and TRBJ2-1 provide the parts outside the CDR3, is DAGVTQSPTHLIKTRGQQVTLRCSPISGHKSVSWYQQVLGQGPQFIFQYYEKEERGRGNFPDRFSARQFPNYSSELNVNALLLGDSALYLCASSLVPESAANEQFFGPGTRLTVL.

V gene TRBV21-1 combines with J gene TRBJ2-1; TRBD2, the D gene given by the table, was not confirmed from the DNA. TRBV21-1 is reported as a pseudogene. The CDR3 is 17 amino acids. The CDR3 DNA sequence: TGTGCCAGCAGCAAGATGAGGAGGGACGACTCCTACAATGAGCAGTTCTTC. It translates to CASSKMRRDDSYNEQFF.

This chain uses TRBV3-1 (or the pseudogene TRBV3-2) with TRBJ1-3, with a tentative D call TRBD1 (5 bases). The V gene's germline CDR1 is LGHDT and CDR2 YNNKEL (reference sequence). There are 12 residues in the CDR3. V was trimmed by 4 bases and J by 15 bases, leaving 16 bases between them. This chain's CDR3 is CASSPRQGLTYF. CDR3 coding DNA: TGTGCCAGCAGCCCCCGGCAGGGCCTCACATATTTT.

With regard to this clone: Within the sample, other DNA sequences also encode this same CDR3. The CDR3 nucleotides are TGCGCCAGCAGCCAAGAGTGGGAGACGAATCAGCCCCAGCATTTT. Translated: CASSQEWETNQPQHF. The chain has TRBV4-1 and TRBJ1-5; D unresolved. This CDR3 region has 15 residues. Deletions cut 0 bases from V and 4 bases from J, with 10 bases between. Germline CDR1 and CDR2: MGHRA and YSYEKL.

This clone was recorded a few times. This CDR3 reads CASSFRVTGELFF. In nucleotides, the CDR3 is TGTGCCAGCAGTTTTCGGGTAACCGGGGAGCTGTTTTTT. The chain couples TRBV27 to TRBJ2-2; D gene unclear. The CDR3 sequence is 13 residues long. CDR1 and CDR2 from the germline V gene are MNHEY and SMNVEV (reference sequence). Trimming took off 3 bases at V and 5 bases at J, with 7 bases between the two ends.

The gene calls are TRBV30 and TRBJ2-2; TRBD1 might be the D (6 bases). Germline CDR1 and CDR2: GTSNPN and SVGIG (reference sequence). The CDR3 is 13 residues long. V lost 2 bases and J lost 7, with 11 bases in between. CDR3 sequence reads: CAWSPGAGGELFF. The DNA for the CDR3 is TGTGCCTGGAGTCCAGGGGCGGGCGGGGAGCTGTTTTTT.

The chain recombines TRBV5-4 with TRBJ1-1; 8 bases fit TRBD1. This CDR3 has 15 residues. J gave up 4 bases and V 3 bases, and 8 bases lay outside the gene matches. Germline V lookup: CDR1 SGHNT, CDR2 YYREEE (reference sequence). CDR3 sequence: CASSWGQAAGTEAFF. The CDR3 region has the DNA TGTGCCAGCAGCTGGGGACAGGCCGCGGGCACTGAAGCTTTCTTT.